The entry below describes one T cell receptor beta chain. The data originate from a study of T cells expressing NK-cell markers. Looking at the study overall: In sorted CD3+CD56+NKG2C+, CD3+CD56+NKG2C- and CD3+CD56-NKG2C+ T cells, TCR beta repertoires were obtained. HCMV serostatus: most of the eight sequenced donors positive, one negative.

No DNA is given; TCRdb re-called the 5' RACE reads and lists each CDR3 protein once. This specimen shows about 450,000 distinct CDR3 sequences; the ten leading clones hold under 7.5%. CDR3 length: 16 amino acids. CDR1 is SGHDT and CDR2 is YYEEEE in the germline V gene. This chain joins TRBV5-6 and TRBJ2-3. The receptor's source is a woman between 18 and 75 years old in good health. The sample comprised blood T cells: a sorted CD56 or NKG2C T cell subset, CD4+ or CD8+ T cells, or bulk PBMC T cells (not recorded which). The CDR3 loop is CASSLFLAGGTDTQYF. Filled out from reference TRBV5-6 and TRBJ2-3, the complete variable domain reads DAGVTQSPTHLIKTRGQQVTLRCSPKSGHDTVSWYQQALGQGPQFIFQYYEEEERQRGNFPDRFSGHQFPNYSSELNVNALLLGDSALYLCASSLFLAGGTDTQYFGPGTRLTVL.